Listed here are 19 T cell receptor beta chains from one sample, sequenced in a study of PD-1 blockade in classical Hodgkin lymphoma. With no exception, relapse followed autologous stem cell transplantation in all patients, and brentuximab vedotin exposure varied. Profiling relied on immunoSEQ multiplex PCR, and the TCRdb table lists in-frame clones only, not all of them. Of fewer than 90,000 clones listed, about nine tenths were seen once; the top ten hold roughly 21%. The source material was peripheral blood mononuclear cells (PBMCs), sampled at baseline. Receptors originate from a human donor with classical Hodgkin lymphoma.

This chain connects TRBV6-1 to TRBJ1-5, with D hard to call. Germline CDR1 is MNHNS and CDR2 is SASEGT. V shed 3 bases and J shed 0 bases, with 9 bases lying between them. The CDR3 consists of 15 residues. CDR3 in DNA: TGTGCCAGCAGTGAGGGTTCCTCTAGCAATCAGCCCCAGCATTTT. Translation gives CASSEGSSSNQPQHF.

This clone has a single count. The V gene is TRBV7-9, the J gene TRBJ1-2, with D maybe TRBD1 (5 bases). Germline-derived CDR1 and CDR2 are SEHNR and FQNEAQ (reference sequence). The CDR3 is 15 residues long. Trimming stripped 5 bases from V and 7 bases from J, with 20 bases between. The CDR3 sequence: CASSHRDPYTSGYTF. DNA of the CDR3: TGTGCCAGCAGCCACCGGGACCCATATACTAGTGGCTACACCTTC.

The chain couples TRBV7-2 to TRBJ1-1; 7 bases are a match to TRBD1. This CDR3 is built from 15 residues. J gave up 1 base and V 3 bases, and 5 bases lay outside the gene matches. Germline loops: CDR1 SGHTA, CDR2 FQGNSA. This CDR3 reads CASSFTGETNTEAFF. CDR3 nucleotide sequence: TGTGCCAGCAGCTTCACAGGGGAAACGAACACTGAAGCTTTCTTT.

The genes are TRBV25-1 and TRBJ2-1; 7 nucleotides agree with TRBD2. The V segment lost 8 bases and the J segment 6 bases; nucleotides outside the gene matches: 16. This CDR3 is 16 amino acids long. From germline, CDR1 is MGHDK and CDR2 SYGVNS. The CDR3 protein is CASEWRRGPGGNEQFF. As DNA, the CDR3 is TGTGCCAGCGAGTGGAGGCGGGGCCCGGGAGGCAATGAGCAGTTCTTC.

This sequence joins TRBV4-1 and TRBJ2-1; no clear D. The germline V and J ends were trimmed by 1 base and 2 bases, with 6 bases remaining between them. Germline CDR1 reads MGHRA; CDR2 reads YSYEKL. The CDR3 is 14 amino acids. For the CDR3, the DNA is TGCGCCAGCAGCCAAGGGCTTACCTACAATGAGCAGTTCTTC. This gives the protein CASSQGLTYNEQFF.

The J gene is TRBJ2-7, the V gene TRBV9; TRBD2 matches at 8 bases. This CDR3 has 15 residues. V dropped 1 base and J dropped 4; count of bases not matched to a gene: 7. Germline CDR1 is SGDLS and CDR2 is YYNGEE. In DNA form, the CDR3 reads TGTGCCAGCAGCGTAAACAGCGGGAGTGGGTACGAGCAGTACTTC. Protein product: CASSVNSGSGYEQYF.

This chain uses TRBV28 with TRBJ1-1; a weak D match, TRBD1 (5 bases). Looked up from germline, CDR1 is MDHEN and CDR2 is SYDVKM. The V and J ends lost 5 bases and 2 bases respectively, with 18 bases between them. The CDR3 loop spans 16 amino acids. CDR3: CASSPPGYKGNTEAFF. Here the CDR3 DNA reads TGTGCCAGCAGTCCACCAGGGTATAAAGGCAACACTGAAGCTTTCTTT. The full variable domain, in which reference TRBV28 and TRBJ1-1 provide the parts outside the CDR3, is DVKVTQSSRYLVKRTGEKVFLECVQDMDHENMFWYRQDPGLGLRLIYFSYDVKMKEKGDIPEGYSVSREKKERFSLILESASTNQTSMYLCASSPPGYKGNTEAFFGQGTRLTVV.

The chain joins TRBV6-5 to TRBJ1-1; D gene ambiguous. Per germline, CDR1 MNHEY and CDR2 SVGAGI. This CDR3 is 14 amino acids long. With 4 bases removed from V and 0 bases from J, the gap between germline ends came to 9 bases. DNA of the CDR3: TGTGCCAGCAGTTCCGCCGTTATGAACACTGAAGCTTTCTTT. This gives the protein CASSSAVMNTEAFF.

The CDR3 DNA reads as TGTGCCAGCAGCACAGGGGGCACTAATGAAAAACTGTTTTTT. Encoded protein: CASSTGGTNEKLFF. The rearrangement uses TRBV6-1 and TRBJ1-4, with 9 nucleotides matching TRBD1. After removal of 6 bases from V and 2 bases from J, the junction contained 1 base not matched to a gene. This CDR3 has 14 amino acids. Germline-derived CDR1 and CDR2 are MNHNS and SASEGT.

The CDR3 loop is CASSPHIPYEQYF. The CDR3 nucleotides read TGTGCCAGCAGCCCACACATTCCGTACGAGCAGTACTTC. This chain connects TRBV28 to TRBJ2-7; no clear D gene. CDR3 size: 13 residues. Trimming shortened V by 6 bases and J by 4 bases, and 13 bases separated the two germline ends. Looked up from germline, CDR1 is MDHEN and CDR2 is SYDVKM.

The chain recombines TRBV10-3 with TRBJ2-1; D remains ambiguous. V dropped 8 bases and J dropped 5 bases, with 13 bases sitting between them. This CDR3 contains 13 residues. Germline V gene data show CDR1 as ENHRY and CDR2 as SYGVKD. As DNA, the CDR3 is TGTGCCATCTCTCCTGGGATAGACAATGAGCAGTTCTTC. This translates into CAISPGIDNEQFF.

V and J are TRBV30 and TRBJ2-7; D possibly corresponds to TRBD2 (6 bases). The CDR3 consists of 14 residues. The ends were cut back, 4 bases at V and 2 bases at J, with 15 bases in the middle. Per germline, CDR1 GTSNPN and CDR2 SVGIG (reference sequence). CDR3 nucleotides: TGTGCCTGGAACCATCTCCCGGGGGCCTACGAGCAGTACTTC. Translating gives CAWNHLPGAYEQYF.

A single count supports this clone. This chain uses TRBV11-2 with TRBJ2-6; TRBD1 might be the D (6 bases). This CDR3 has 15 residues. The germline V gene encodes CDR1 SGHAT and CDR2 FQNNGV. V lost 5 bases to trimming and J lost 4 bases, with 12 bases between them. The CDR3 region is CASSPPGAGANVLTF. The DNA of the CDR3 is TGTGCCAGCAGCCCTCCAGGGGCCGGGGCCAACGTCCTGACTTTC.

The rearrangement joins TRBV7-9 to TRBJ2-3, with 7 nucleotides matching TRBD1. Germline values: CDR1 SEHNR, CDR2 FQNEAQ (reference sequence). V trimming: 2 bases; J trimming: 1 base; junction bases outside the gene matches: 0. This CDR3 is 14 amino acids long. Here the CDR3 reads CASSLTGGTDTQYF. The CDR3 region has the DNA TGTGCCAGCAGCTTAACAGGGGGCACAGATACGCAGTATTTT.

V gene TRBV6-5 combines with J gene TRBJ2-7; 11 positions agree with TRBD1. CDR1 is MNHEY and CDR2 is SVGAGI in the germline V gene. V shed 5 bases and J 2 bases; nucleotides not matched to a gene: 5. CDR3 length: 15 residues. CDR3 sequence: CASSGPGQGAYEQYF. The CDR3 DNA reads TGTGCCAGCAGTGGACCGGGACAGGGGGCCTACGAGCAGTACTTC.

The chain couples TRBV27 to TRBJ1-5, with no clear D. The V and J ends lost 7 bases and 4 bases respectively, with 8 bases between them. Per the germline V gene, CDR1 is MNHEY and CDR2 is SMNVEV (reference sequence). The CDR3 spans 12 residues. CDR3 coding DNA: TGTGCCAGCAAAACCGGGAATCAGCCCCAGCATTTT. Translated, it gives CASKTGNQPQHF.

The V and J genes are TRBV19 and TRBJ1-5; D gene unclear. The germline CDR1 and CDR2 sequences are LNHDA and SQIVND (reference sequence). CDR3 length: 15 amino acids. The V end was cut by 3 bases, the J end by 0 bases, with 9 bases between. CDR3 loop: CASSIGTRSNQPQHF. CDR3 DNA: TGTGCCAGTAGTATCGGCACACGTAGCAATCAGCCCCAGCATTTT.

The CDR3 loop is CASSLAGGVRLNQPQHF. DNA for the CDR3: TGTGCCAGCAGTCTCGCAGGGGGGGTTAGGCTGAATCAGCCCCAGCATTTT. The chain has TRBV28 and TRBJ1-5; TRBD1 aligns across 7 bases. CDR1 and CDR2 (germline): MDHEN, SYDVKM. The CDR3 is 17 residues long. Trimming cost V 5 bases and J 4 bases; bases outside gene matches: 14.

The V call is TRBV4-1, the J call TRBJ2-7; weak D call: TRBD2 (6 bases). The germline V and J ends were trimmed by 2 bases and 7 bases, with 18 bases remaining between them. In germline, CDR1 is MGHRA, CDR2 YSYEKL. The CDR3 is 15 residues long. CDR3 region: CASSQMRDSLGEQYF. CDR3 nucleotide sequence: TGCGCCAGCAGCCAAATGCGGGACTCCTTGGGGGAGCAGTACTTC.